The 25 T cell receptor beta chains below were found in one sample sequenced in a study of neurological immune-mediated disorders (dated by TCRdb to about 2019). Read against the paper, the sample's time point label means: technical triplicate 1. The library was obtained by 5' RACE. Sequencing relied on an Illumina HiSeq 2500. Using fastp trimming at Q25 and MiXCR clonotype assembly, TCRdb reanalyzed the public sequencing data and kept in-frame beta chains. Rows with one shared CDR3 protein collapse into an entry with the most common genes and DNA. This sample is represented by around 37,000 distinct CDR3 sequences; roughly 10% of them were singletons. The ten top clones hold around 3.9% of the sample. The source material was PBMCs. These receptor sequences come from a man in his 60s with HTLV-1-associated myelopathy (HAM/TSP).

This clonotype was found many times. This chain connects TRBV20-1 to TRBJ2-3, with D perhaps TRBD1 (7 bases). This CDR3 contains 20 residues. Trimming removed 6 bases at V and 2 bases at J, with 33 bases between. Germline CDR1 DFQATT, CDR2 SNEGSKA (reference sequence). As DNA, the CDR3 is TGCAGTGCGGCACCACCCTATGGAGGGGGCGCGGGCTCGGTCACAGATACGCAGTATTTT. Translated: CSAAPPYGGGAGSVTDTQYF.

This clonotype was found many times. The rearrangement links TRBV4-1 to TRBJ1-1; 8 nucleotides align to TRBD1. The CDR3 is 14 amino acids. V lost 1 base to trimming and J lost 9 bases; unmatched junction nucleotides: 7. In germline, CDR1 is MGHRA, CDR2 YSYEKL. DNA for the CDR3: TGCGCCAGCAGCCAAGGGGAGACAGGGGAAAAAGCTTTCTTT. This encodes CASSQGETGEKAFF.

In its sample, this clonotype was seen once. The chain carries TRBV10-3 and TRBJ2-2; D unresolved. The germline V gene encodes CDR1 ENHRY and CDR2 SYGVKD. Trimming shortened V by 8 bases and J by 3 bases, and 13 bases separated the two germline ends. The CDR3 has 14 residues. The CDR3 sequence: CAIGTSWDTGELFF. The CDR3 DNA follows: TGTGCCATCGGTACTTCCTGGGACACCGGGGAGCTGTTTTTT.

This clonotype was picked up many times. The DNA for the CDR3 is TGTGCCAGCTCACAGAAACAGGGGTGGAATGAGCAGTTCTTC. Residues: CASSQKQGWNEQFF. The chain joins TRBV18 to TRBJ2-1, with 7 bases aligning to TRBD1. CDR3 length: 14 amino acids. Per germline, CDR1 KGHSH and CDR2 LQKENI. V lost 4 bases to trimming and J lost 7 bases; unmatched junction nucleotides: 7.

This clonotype showed up many times. The rearrangement joins TRBV5-1 to TRBJ2-1; the match to TRBD1 covers 9 bases. The CDR3 is 17 residues long. Germline trimming cut 0 bases from V and 9 bases from J; bases unmatched to any gene: 13. In germline, CDR1 is SGHRS, CDR2 YFSETQ. CDR3 nucleotides: TGCGCCAGCAGCTTGGAGGGGACAGGGTCAAGTACTAGTGAGCAGTTCTTC. It translates to CASSLEGTGSSTSEQFF.

At least ten counts were recorded for this clonotype. V usage is TRBV10-3 and J usage is TRBJ2-1; D is uncertain. Trimming shortened V by 6 bases and J by 3 bases, and 6 bases separated the two germline ends. This CDR3 spans 12 amino acids. Germline lookup yields CDR1 ENHRY and CDR2 SYGVKD. As DNA, the CDR3 is TGTGCCATCAGCCCCGACTACAATGAGCAGTTCTTC. Residues: CAISPDYNEQFF.

This clonotype has at least ten counts. The rearrangement links TRBV28 to TRBJ2-1, with 7 bases lining up with TRBD2. Germline CDR1 is MDHEN and CDR2 is SYDVKM. The V gene end was trimmed by 4 bases and the J gene end by 7 bases; junction bases not matched to a gene: 10. The CDR3 covers 15 residues. The CDR3 region is CASSSLGEGLNEQFF. CDR3 nucleotide sequence: TGTGCCAGCAGTTCTCTAGGGGAGGGCCTTAATGAGCAGTTCTTC.

Ten or more counts support this clonotype. This sequence joins TRBV9 and TRBJ1-2, with a possible D match to TRBD1 (5 bases). The CDR3 is 14 amino acids. The germline gives CDR1 SGDLS, CDR2 YYNGEE. Trimming shortened V by 4 bases and J by 4 bases, and 14 bases separated the two germline ends. The CDR3: CASSSQTAVYGYTF. Here the CDR3 DNA reads TGTGCCAGCAGCTCTCAGACAGCTGTCTATGGCTACACCTTC. Complete variable domain (other parts from reference TRBV9 and TRBJ1-2): DSGVTQTPKHLITATGQRVTLRCSPRSGDLSVYWYQQSLDQGLQFLIQYYNGEERAKGNILERFSAQQFPDLHSELNLSSLELGDSALYFCASSSQTAVYGYTFGSGTRLTVV.

The rearrangement uses TRBV7-2 and TRBJ2-1, with D hard to call. CDR1 and CDR2 from the germline V gene are SGHTA and FQGNSA. CDR3 length equals 13 residues. Trimming took off 5 bases at V and 4 bases at J, with 9 bases between the two ends. The CDR3 here is CASSTDHYNEQFF. CDR3 sequence (DNA): TGTGCCAGCAGCACAGACCATTACAATGAGCAGTTCTTC.

Many counts were recorded for this clonotype. The CDR3 DNA follows: TGCAGCTTCCGATCAGGGTTTGGCTACACCTTC. Amino acid sequence: CSFRSGFGYTF. This chain joins TRBV20-1 and TRBJ1-2; TRBD1 is a possible D gene (5 bases). Germline V CDR1 and CDR2: DFQATT, SNEGSKA (reference sequence). The CDR3 consists of 11 residues.

As regards this clonotype: Just one base apart from a much larger clone, this may be a read error. The chain is built from TRBV19 and TRBJ2-2; tentative D call: TRBD2 (6 bases). This CDR3 contains 15 residues. Germline loops: CDR1 LNHDA, CDR2 SQIVND (reference sequence). The CDR3 bases are TGTGCCAGTCGAGTGGGGGGTACGAACACCGGGGTGCTGTTTTTT. Amino acid sequence: CASRVGGTNTGVLFF.

This clonotype came up many times. This chain joins TRBV20-1 and TRBJ2-3; 9 bases align to TRBD1. This CDR3 comprises 13 residues. The V gene end was trimmed by 6 bases and the J gene end by 1 base; junction bases not matched to a gene: 2. The germline V gene has CDR1 DFQATT and CDR2 SNEGSKA (reference sequence). In nucleotides, the CDR3 is TGCAGTGCCTGGGACAGGGGCACAGATACGCAGTATTTT. Translation gives CSAWDRGTDTQYF.

In this sample, this clonotype turned up many times. This chain joins TRBV9 and TRBJ1-5; 8 bases line up with TRBD1. Trimming at V came to 4 bases and at J to 4 bases, leaving 7 bases not matched to a gene. Per the germline V gene, CDR1 is SGDLS and CDR2 is YYNGEE. CDR3 length: 15 amino acids. DNA for the CDR3: TGTGCCAGCAGCAAGCAGGGGGCGCTGAATCAGCCCCAGCATTTT. Amino acid sequence: CASSKQGALNQPQHF.

For this clonotype: Germline and junction disagree at one end, which may indicate a read error. V and J are TRBV20-1 and TRBJ2-3; TRBD2 might be the D (6 bases). The V gene's germline CDR1 is DFQATT and CDR2 SNEGSKA (reference sequence). This CDR3 has 16 amino acids. CDR3 sequence reads: CSARGGPRGSTYTQYF. The CDR3 bases are TGCAGTGCTAGAGGTGGCCCCCGGGGGAGCACATATACGCAGTATTTT.

This clonotype was seen at least ten times. The genes are TRBV29-1 and TRBJ2-7; 8 bases line up with TRBD1. The germline gives CDR1 SQVTM, CDR2 ANQGSEA. The CDR3 is 11 amino acids. The V gene end was trimmed by 7 bases and the J gene end by 6 bases; junction bases not matched to a gene: 5. CDR3 sequence reads: CSGGQGTEQYF. DNA for the CDR3: TGCAGCGGTGGACAGGGAACCGAGCAGTACTTC.

There are many counts of this clonotype. The rearrangement links TRBV6-2 or TRBV6-3 to TRBJ2-7; 11 bases fit TRBD1. The CDR3 has 14 amino acids. V shed 5 bases, J shed 7 bases, and the junction held 7 bases outside the gene matches. Germline lookup yields CDR1 MNHEY and CDR2 SVGEGT. The CDR3 nucleotides are TGTGCCAGCAGTGGGACAGGGGGAGACTTGGAGCAGTACTTC. The encoded protein is CASSGTGGDLEQYF.

This clonotype showed up many times. This chain links TRBV5-1 with TRBJ2-3; D perhaps matches TRBD2 (6 bases). Germline-derived CDR1 and CDR2 are SGHRS and YFSETQ. The V gene lost 4 bases and the J gene lost 5 bases, with 23 bases spanning the gap. This CDR3 is 17 amino acids long. The CDR3 coding sequence is TGCGCCAGCAGCATACCCCATAGCGGTTCAGTCGGAGATACGCAGTATTTT. Its translation: CASSIPHSGSVGDTQYF.

This clonotype appeared many times. CDR3 amino acids: CASRGRVLEPQHF. The CDR3 DNA reads as TGTGCCTCCAGAGGGAGGGTTCTTGAGCCCCAGCATTTT. V and J are TRBV2 and TRBJ1-5; D remains ambiguous. The CDR3 consists of 13 residues. Germline assignment: CDR1 SNHLY and CDR2 FYNNEI. V was cut by 11 bases and J by 8 bases, with 19 bases left in between. Looking up the rest from reference TRBV2 and TRBJ1-5 gives the full variable domain: EPEVTQTPSHQVTQMGQEVILRCVPISNHLYFYWYRQILGQKVEFLVSFYNNEISEKSEIFDDQFSVERPDGSNFTLKIRSTKLEDSAMYFCASRGRVLEPQHFGDGTRLSIL.

This clonotype has at least ten counts. The rearrangement uses TRBV4-3 and TRBJ1-5; no definite D call. CDR1 and CDR2 (germline): LGHNA, YSLEER. The CDR3 spans 15 residues. The V and J ends lost 4 bases and 5 bases respectively, with 15 bases between them. The CDR3, as DNA: TGCGCCAGCAGCCCCGACGGCACGGATTATCAGCCCCAGCATTTT. Residues: CASSPDGTDYQPQHF.

The chain combines TRBV3-1 with TRBJ1-1; D is unresolved. This CDR3 has 14 residues. Deletions cut 7 bases from V and 2 bases from J, with 14 bases between. Germline V gives CDR1 LGHDT, CDR2 YNNKEL (reference sequence). The CDR3 region is CASTPETPNTEAFF. The CDR3 DNA reads TGTGCCAGCACCCCCGAGACACCTAACACTGAAGCTTTCTTT.

In this sample, this clonotype turned up many times. The genes are TRBV12-3 or TRBV12-4 and TRBJ1-1; D possibly corresponds to TRBD1 (6 bases). The CDR3 is 15 residues long. V was pared by 7 bases and J by 4 bases, with 19 bases between. CDR3 in DNA: TGTGCCAGCATTCTATCCCGGGGGGCGAGCACTGAAGCTTTCTTT. Translated: CASILSRGASTEAFF.

The chain employs TRBV6-1 and TRBJ2-7; 12 bases agree with TRBD1. Germline V gene data show CDR1 as MNHNS and CDR2 as SASEGT. Trimming cost V 4 bases and J 3 bases; bases outside gene matches: 13. The CDR3 covers 18 residues. Here the CDR3 reads CASSGGQGAGTSSYEQYF. The CDR3 DNA is TGTGCCAGCAGTGGGGGACAGGGGGCTGGGACTAGCAGCTACGAGCAGTACTTC.

This clonotype was recorded many times. V gene TRBV7-8 combines with J gene TRBJ2-6; D remains ambiguous. The germline V gene has CDR1 SGHVS and CDR2 FQNEAQ. V lost 7 bases, J lost 0 bases, and 19 bases lay in between. The CDR3 has 18 residues. The CDR3 nucleotides read TGTGCCAGCATCCCCTTGGCAGGACCGGGCTCTGGGGCCAACGTCCTGACTTTC. The encoded protein is CASIPLAGPGSGANVLTF.

This clonotype rates as medium-sized (0.01 to 0.1%). The chain links TRBV12-3 or TRBV12-4 to TRBJ1-1; TRBD1 aligns across 7 bases. The CDR3 runs to 16 residues. With V trimmed by 7 bases and J by 0 bases, 11 bases remained unmatched. CDR3 sequence: CASKQGNIVMNTEAFF. The CDR3 DNA sequence: TGTGCCAGCAAACAGGGGAACATTGTTATGAACACTGAAGCTTTCTTT.

For this clonotype: A single base separates this from a much larger clone, so it may be a read error. This chain links TRBV4-1 with TRBJ2-1; 13 nucleotides match TRBD2. The trim removed 5 bases at V and 10 bases at J, leaving 8 bases unmatched. The CDR3 consists of 15 residues. CDR1 is MGHRA and CDR2 is YSYEKL in the germline V gene. CDR3 protein: CASSSSGLAGVEQFF. CDR3 DNA sequence: TGCGCCAGCAGCTCCAGTGGACTAGCGGGAGTGGAGCAGTTCTTC.